Shown below are 17 T cell receptor beta chains from a single sample sequenced in a study of blood T cells in healthy people across ages. Next came a second PCR, run for about 7 to 12 cycles, which used a sample-barcoded 5' primer along with a J-beta primer mix. TCRdb reprocessed the 5' RACE reads with MiXCR, giving one entry per CDR3 protein. The data contain approximately 2,000,000 distinct CDR3 sequences, about 39% of them singletons. The sequenced sample was blood. These receptors came from a human donor in good health.

The genes are TRBV20-1 and TRBJ2-6; D remains unclear. With 3 bases removed from V and 0 bases from J, the gap between germline ends came to 12 bases. The CDR3 is made up of 16 amino acids. The V gene's germline CDR1 is DFQATT and CDR2 SNEGSKA (reference sequence). This CDR3 is CSARGLVSSGANVLTF. The CDR3 bases are TGCAGTGCTAGGGGTCTCGTTAGCTCTGGGGCCAACGTCCTGACTTTC.

This clonotype is a singleton in its sample. This rearrangement joins TRBV29-1 to TRBJ2-3; D tentatively reads TRBD1 or TRBD2 (5 bases each). The germline gives CDR1 SQVTM, CDR2 ANQGSEA. This CDR3 is 15 amino acids long. Trimming removed 3 bases from V and 3 bases from J, with 16 bases in between. The CDR3 loop reads CSVDPPGDGTDTQYF. The CDR3 DNA is TGCAGCGTTGATCCTCCCGGGGACGGGACAGATACGCAGTATTTT.

This clonotype was picked up a small number of times. The V call is TRBV29-1, the J call TRBJ2-7; TRBD2 matches 7 bases. The junction had 17 bases not matched to a gene; V was cut back by 7 bases and J by 2 bases. This CDR3 region has 16 residues. CDR1 is SQVTM and CDR2 is ANQGSEA in the germline V gene. DNA of the CDR3: TGCAGCGCCCTCGGGGAGCGGGGCCTGGGTACCTACGAGCAGTACTTC. Encoded protein: CSALGERGLGTYEQYF.

This clonotype was counted many times. J is TRBJ1-2 and V is TRBV20-1; tentatively, D is TRBD1 (5 bases). CDR1 DFQATT and CDR2 SNEGSKA come from the germline V gene (reference sequence). V was shortened by 0 bases and J by 7 bases, with 12 bases between the two germline ends. The CDR3 loop spans 13 amino acids. The CDR3 reads CSARDRGASGYTF. The DNA of the CDR3 is TGCAGTGCTAGAGATAGAGGGGCAAGTGGCTACACCTTC.

The sample holds a few counts of this clonotype. This chain joins TRBV4-2 and TRBJ2-3; a possible D gene is TRBD2 (6 bases). CDR1 and CDR2 (germline): LGHNA, YNFKEQ. Deletions cut 0 bases from V and 7 bases from J, with 17 bases between. This CDR3 is 16 amino acids long. In DNA, the CDR3 is TGTGCCAGCAGCCAAGATTTAATAGGAGGGACCCATACGCAGTATTTT. Translating it yields CASSQDLIGGTHTQYF.

V usage is TRBV29-1 and J usage is TRBJ1-2; D gene uncertain. V was trimmed by 4 bases and J by 5 bases, leaving 20 bases between them. This CDR3 has 15 amino acids. Per the germline V gene, CDR1 is SQVTM and CDR2 is ANQGSEA. The DNA for the CDR3 is TGCAGCGTTGTTCCCTGGACGGCCGCGGGTTATGGCTACACCTTC. The encoded protein is CSVVPWTAAGYGYTF.

This clonotype occurred a few times. This sequence joins TRBV18 and TRBJ1-4; D not resolved. CDR1 is KGHSH, CDR2 LQKENI, per germline. V dropped 0 bases and J dropped 6 bases, with 14 bases sitting between them. The CDR3 extends over 16 amino acids. CDR3 sequence reads: CASSPPGALGDEKLFF. The CDR3 nucleotides read TGTGCCAGCTCACCACCGGGCGCCCTAGGAGATGAAAAACTGTTTTTT.

The V call is TRBV2, the J call TRBJ2-1; D unclear. The CDR3 length is 14 residues. V was shortened by 7 bases and J by 1 base, with 11 bases between the two germline ends. Per the germline V gene, CDR1 is SNHLY and CDR2 is FYNNEI. DNA of the CDR3: TGTGCCAGCATTTCGACGGAGTCCTACAATGAGCAGTTCTTC. The encoded protein is CASISTESYNEQFF.

The V and J genes are TRBV6-2 or TRBV6-3 and TRBJ1-1; no clear D. Germline lookup yields CDR1 MNHEY and CDR2 SVGEGT. Trimming cost V 5 bases and J 1 base, with 11 bases left between them. This CDR3 is built from 14 residues. The CDR3 DNA follows: TGTGCCAGCAGTCCCCTCCGACAGAACACTGAAGCTTTCTTT. Translated, it gives CASSPLRQNTEAFF.

CDR3 DNA: TGTGCCAGCAGCTTTACAGGGGAAGGTGAGCAGTTCTTC. It yields the protein CASSFTGEGEQFF. J is TRBJ2-1 and V is TRBV7-9; 7 bases are a match to TRBD1. The V and J ends lost 3 bases and 9 bases, in that order; junction bases with no gene match: 5. The CDR3 is made up of 13 amino acids. Germline lookup yields CDR1 SEHNR and CDR2 FQNEAQ (reference sequence).

This clonotype was counted at least ten times. This chain links TRBV7-3 with TRBJ2-6, with D possibly being TRBD1 or TRBD2 (5 bases each). V was cut by 6 bases and J by 0 bases, with 15 bases left in between. Germline assignment: CDR1 SGHTA and CDR2 FQGTGA. The CDR3 covers 17 residues. Here the CDR3 reads CASSSGRASSGANVLTF. The CDR3 DNA reads TGTGCCAGCAGTTCAGGGCGGGCATCCTCTGGGGCCAACGTCCTGACTTTC.

A word on this clonotype: This is likely an artifact of a read error, given a far larger clone one base away. The V and J genes are TRBV7-9 and TRBJ2-1; the match to TRBD2 covers 12 bases. The junction had 3 bases not matched to a gene; V was cut back by 4 bases and J by 5 bases. Germline-derived CDR1 and CDR2 are SEHNR and FQNEAQ (reference sequence). This CDR3 is built from 15 residues. In nucleotides, the CDR3 is TGTGCCAGCAGCTCTAGCGGGGGGGCCAACAATGAGCAGTTCTTC. This translates into CASSSSGGANNEQFF.

This clonotype occurred a few times. The CDR3 region is CATSDLSGAGKNTEAFF. The DNA for the CDR3 is TGTGCCACCAGTGATTTGAGTGGGGCAGGGAAGAACACTGAAGCTTTCTTT. This rearrangement joins TRBV24-1 to TRBJ1-1; D is possibly TRBD1 (5 bases). The germline CDR1 and CDR2 sequences are KGHDR and SFDVKD. Trimming cost V 0 bases and J 1 base, with 14 bases left between them. The CDR3 is 17 residues long.

The chain couples TRBV7-8 to TRBJ2-5; TRBD1 matches at 8 bases. V shed 5 bases, J shed 4 bases, and the junction held 9 bases outside the gene matches. The CDR3 is made up of 15 amino acids. Germline lookup yields CDR1 SGHVS and CDR2 FQNEAQ. The DNA of the CDR3 is TGTGCCAGCAGCCGAGATCGGGACAGGCCAGAGACCCAGTACTTC. It codes for CASSRDRDRPETQYF.

Regarding this clonotype: The junction departs from the called germline gene at one end, perhaps through a read error. This chain links TRBV2 with TRBJ2-6; maybe TRBD1 (6 bases). Germline loops: CDR1 SNHLY, CDR2 FYNNEI. The CDR3 has 14 residues. CDR3 protein: CASSLNPGVNVLTF. The CDR3 bases are TGTGCCAGCAGTTTAAATCCAGGGGTCAACGTCCTGACTTTC.

The rearrangement joins TRBV18 to TRBJ1-4; the D gene is possibly TRBD1 (5 bases). Germline-derived CDR1 and CDR2 are KGHSH and LQKENI. The CDR3 runs to 16 residues. Trimming left V 3 bases short and J 0 bases short, with 11 bases between. CDR3 loop: CASSPGPVSTNEKLFF. CDR3 coding DNA: TGTGCCAGCTCACCGGGACCGGTCTCAACTAATGAAAAACTGTTTTTT.

Only a few counts were recorded for this clonotype. The rearrangement links TRBV3-1 to TRBJ2-7; D is ambiguous. The CDR3 is 13 residues long. Germline assignment: CDR1 LGHDT and CDR2 YNNKEL (reference sequence). With 2 bases removed from V and 5 bases from J, the gap between germline ends came to 10 bases. The CDR3 DNA sequence: TGTGCCAGCAGCCAACGGTTCGCGGACGAGCAGTACTTC. Its protein product is CASSQRFADEQYF.